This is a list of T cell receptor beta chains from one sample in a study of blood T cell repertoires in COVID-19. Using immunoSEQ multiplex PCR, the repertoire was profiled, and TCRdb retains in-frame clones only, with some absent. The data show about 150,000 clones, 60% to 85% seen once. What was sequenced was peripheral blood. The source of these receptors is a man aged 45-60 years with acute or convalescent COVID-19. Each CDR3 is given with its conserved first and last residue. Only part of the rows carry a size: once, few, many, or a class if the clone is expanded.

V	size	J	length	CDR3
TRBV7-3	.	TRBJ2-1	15	CASSQSGGAYNEQFF
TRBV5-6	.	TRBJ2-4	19	CASSLETGANGLAKNIQYF
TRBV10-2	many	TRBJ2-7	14	CASSEKGQVYEQYF
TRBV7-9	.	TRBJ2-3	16	CASSLVAGGLIDTQYF
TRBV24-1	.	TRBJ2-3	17	CATSDPQRRASTDTQYF
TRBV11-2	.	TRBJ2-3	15	CASSFQQTLTDTQYF
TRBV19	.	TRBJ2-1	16	CATLHSHGGGDNEQFF
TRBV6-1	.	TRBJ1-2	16	CASSEEQGEFGYGYTF
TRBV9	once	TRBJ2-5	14	CASSSGQAQETQYF
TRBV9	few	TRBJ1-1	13	CASSLLSNTEAFF
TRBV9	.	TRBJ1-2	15	CASSTRTGENYGYTF
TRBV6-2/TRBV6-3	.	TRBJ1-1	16	CASSSQGKTRNTEAFF
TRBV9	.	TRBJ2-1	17	CASSVGSRTSGYNEQFF
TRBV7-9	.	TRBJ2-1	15	CASSFSGGLGNEQFF
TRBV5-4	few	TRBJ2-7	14	CASSRRDREDEQYF
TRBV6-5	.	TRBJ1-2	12	CASSLDRASYTF
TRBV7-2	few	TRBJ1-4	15	CASSLLGGSEEKLFF
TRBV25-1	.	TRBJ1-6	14	CASSLTGVNSPLHF
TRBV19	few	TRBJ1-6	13	CASIGSLGSPLHF
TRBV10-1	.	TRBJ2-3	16	CASSHWTSGPTDTQYF